These 13 T cell receptor beta chains were sequenced from one sample in a study of shared clonotypes between healthy human individuals. TCRdb's table, derived via immunoSEQ multiplex PCR, lists solely in-frame clones and lacks some. Of approximately 2.5 million clones listed, more than 80% are singletons. The sample was naive CD4+ T cells sorted from blood. Subset defined: CD45RA+ positively selected. These receptors originate from a man aged 18 to 29 in good health.

The chain is built from TRBV6-1 and TRBJ1-1; D not resolved. Germline V lookup: CDR1 MNHNS, CDR2 SASEGT. V was cut by 6 bases and J by 0 bases, with 11 bases left in between. This CDR3 contains 14 residues. CDR3 protein: CASSYKDVNTEAFF. The DNA of the CDR3 is TGTGCCAGCAGCTACAAGGACGTGAACACTGAAGCTTTCTTT.

This clone was recorded once. The chain carries TRBV6-5 and TRBJ2-3, with D possibly being TRBD1 (6 bases). The ends were cut back, 7 bases at V and 0 bases at J, with 11 bases in the middle. Looked up from germline, CDR1 is MNHEY and CDR2 is SVGAGI. The CDR3 runs 14 residues. CDR3 region: CASTTGISTDTQYF. CDR3 sequence (DNA): TGTGCCAGCACCACAGGGATCAGCACAGATACGCAGTATTTT.

The V gene is TRBV18, the J gene TRBJ2-3; TRBD1 agrees at 8 bases. Germline CDR1 reads KGHSH; CDR2 reads LQKENI. V was clipped by 2 bases and J by 1 base; unmatched bases: 5. This CDR3 is 16 amino acids long. DNA of the CDR3: TGTGCCAGCTCACCATCTCGACAGGGGCGCACAGATACGCAGTATTTT. Amino acids: CASSPSRQGRTDTQYF. Drawing the rest from reference TRBV18 and TRBJ2-3, the complete variable domain is NAGVMQNPRHLVRRRGQEARLRCSPMKGHSHVYWYRQLPEEGLKFMVYLQKENIIDESGMPKERFSAEFPKEGPSILRIQQVVRGDSAAYFCASSPSRQGRTDTQYFGPGTRLTVL.

The chain combines TRBV6-5 with TRBJ2-7, with D maybe TRBD1 (6 bases). Looked up from germline, CDR1 is MNHEY and CDR2 is SVGAGI. Trimming removed 6 bases from V and 3 bases from J, with 12 bases in between. This CDR3 has 13 residues. The CDR3 protein is CASRSGQLYEQYF. Here the CDR3 DNA reads TGTGCCAGCAGATCAGGACAGCTCTACGAGCAGTACTTC.

The chain uses TRBV11-2 and TRBJ2-3, with TRBD2 matching 7 bases. CDR3 length: 16 residues. Germline CDR1 is SGHAT and CDR2 is FQNNGV. V shed 2 bases, J shed 0 bases, and the junction held 5 bases outside the gene matches. The CDR3 is CASSLSGSGSTDTQYF. For the CDR3, the DNA is TGTGCCAGCAGCTTAAGTGGTAGCGGGAGCACAGATACGCAGTATTTT.

In the case of this clone: Other DNA sequences from this sample encode an identical CDR3 as well. The chain has TRBV6-1 and TRBJ1-5; D is possibly TRBD1 (5 bases). V shed 4 bases and J shed 2 bases, with 9 bases lying between them. This CDR3 spans 14 amino acids. Germline V gives CDR1 MNHNS, CDR2 SASEGT. This CDR3 is CASSGRDGNQPQHF. In DNA form, the CDR3 reads TGTGCCAGCAGTGGCCGGGACGGCAATCAGCCCCAGCATTTT.

With regard to this clone: A junction end diverges from the germline sequence, so it may reflect a read error. The V gene is TRBV19, the J gene TRBJ1-6; maybe TRBD1 (6 bases). CDR3 size: 18 residues. Germline V CDR1 and CDR2: LNHDA, SQIVND (reference sequence). The CDR3 region has the DNA TGTGCCAGTAGTATTGGGACTCAAGGGACACTCTATAGTTCACCCCTCCACTTT. Its protein is CASSIGTQGTLYSSPLHF.

J is TRBJ2-5 and V is TRBV5-6; D gene unclear. The CDR3 sequence is 13 residues long. The germline V gene has CDR1 SGHDT and CDR2 YYEEEE. V lost 0 bases and J lost 6, with 9 bases in between. CDR3 protein: CASSLALEKTQYF. In DNA, the CDR3 is TGTGCCAGCAGCTTGGCATTAGAAAAGACCCAGTACTTC.

The gene calls are TRBV5-6 and TRBJ1-2; 7 bases agree with TRBD1. CDR1 and CDR2 from the germline V gene are SGHDT and YYEEEE. This CDR3 is 19 amino acids long. V trimming: 0 bases; J trimming: 3 bases; junction bases outside the gene matches: 17. As DNA, the CDR3 is TGTGCCAGCAGCTTGGCGGCCCGGATAACAGGGGCCGGGGACTATGGCTACACCTTC. It translates to CASSLAARITGAGDYGYTF.

The CDR3 nucleotides are TGTGCCAGCAGCCGCGGGACAGGGAATGAAAAACTGTTTTTT. Encoded protein: CASSRGTGNEKLFF. This chain connects TRBV6-5 to TRBJ1-4; 9 nucleotides line up with TRBD1. Losses at the gene ends were 6 bases for V and 5 bases for J; bases not matched to a gene: 4. The CDR3 loop spans 14 amino acids. Germline V gene sequence: CDR1 MNHEY, CDR2 SVGAGI.

This chain uses TRBV19 with TRBJ2-2; 9 bases fit TRBD1. The J segment lost 3 bases and the V segment lost 4 bases, leaving 3 bases of the junction unmatched. The CDR3 is 15 amino acids. Looked up from germline, CDR1 is LNHDA and CDR2 is SQIVND (reference sequence). The CDR3 bases are TGTGCCAGTAGTACAACAGGGGGCTACACCGGGGAGCTGTTTTTT. This sequence encodes CASSTTGGYTGELFF.

This clone was observed once. The chain is built from TRBV4-1 and TRBJ1-6; unclear D gene. The CDR3 runs 17 residues. Germline CDR1 and CDR2: MGHRA and YSYEKL. V lost 5 bases to trimming and J lost 6 bases, with 20 bases between them. The CDR3 is CASSIVHTRGFNSPLHF. The CDR3 nucleotides are TGCGCCAGCAGCATCGTTCACACCCGGGGTTTTAATTCACCCCTCCACTTT.

V and J are TRBV7-6 and TRBJ2-1, with D unresolved. The CDR3 totals 15 residues. Trimming took 5 bases from V and 5 from J, leaving 16 bases between them. From germline, CDR1 is SGHVS and CDR2 FNYEAQ. This chain's CDR3 is CASSRNLVGDNEQFF. The CDR3 region has the DNA TGTGCCAGCAGCCGGAATCTAGTTGGGGACAATGAGCAGTTCTTC.